The 27 T cell receptor beta chains in this list originate from one sample, sequenced in a study of cytomegalovirus exposure and HLA in healthy donors. The PCR employed 60 Vbeta primers together with 13 Jbeta primers. Profiled with immunoSEQ multiplex PCR; TCRdb holds only in-frame clones, not every one. The data contain 100,000 or so clones, roughly 88% of them singletons. The specimen was PBMCs. The origin of the receptors is a woman under 30 in good health and CMV-seronegative.

J is TRBJ1-6 and V is TRBV10-1; D may be TRBD1 (5 bases). The V end was cut by 5 bases, the J end by 8 bases, with 19 bases between. CDR1 is WNHNN, CDR2 SYGVQD, per germline (reference sequence). The CDR3 contains 16 residues. The CDR3 sequence is CASSLREGSAHSPLHF. CDR3 DNA sequence: TGCGCCAGCAGTCTTCGGGAGGGGTCAGCTCATTCACCCCTCCACTTT.

The genes are TRBV9 and TRBJ2-2; no firm D call. This CDR3 region has 12 residues. V was cut by 4 bases and J by 1 base, with 2 bases left in between. Looked up from germline, CDR1 is SGDLS and CDR2 is YYNGEE. This CDR3 is CASSLNTGELFF. The CDR3 DNA reads as TGTGCCAGCAGCCTGAACACCGGGGAGCTGTTTTTT.

V gene TRBV7-2 combines with J gene TRBJ2-4, with 7 bases that match TRBD1. CDR1 SGHTA and CDR2 FQGNSA come from the germline V gene. J was trimmed by 6 bases and V by 0 bases; bases with no gene match: 11. The CDR3 contains 17 residues. CDR3 sequence reads: CASSLAVDRSSRNIQYF. DNA for the CDR3: TGTGCCAGCAGCTTAGCCGTGGACAGGAGCTCCCGAAACATTCAGTACTTC.

The chain combines TRBV6-5 with TRBJ1-1, with no clear D. Germline V gives CDR1 MNHEY, CDR2 SVGAGI. The CDR3 loop spans 13 amino acids. V was pared by 6 bases and J by 3 bases, with 11 bases between. CDR3 in amino acids: CASRYNSYTEAFF. The CDR3 DNA is TGTGCCAGCAGATATAACAGTTACACTGAAGCTTTCTTT.

The sample holds one count of this clone. The V and J genes are TRBV4-3 and TRBJ1-6; D uncertain. The CDR3 extends over 15 amino acids. In germline, CDR1 is LGHNA, CDR2 YSLEER. Trimming took off 1 base at V and 8 bases at J, with 12 bases between the two ends. CDR3 protein: CASSQGEVSYSPLHF. Here the CDR3 DNA reads TGCGCCAGCAGCCAAGGGGAGGTTTCGTATTCACCCCTCCACTTT.

This chain connects TRBV28 to TRBJ2-1, with 8 bases fitting TRBD1. Germline V gene sequence: CDR1 MDHEN, CDR2 SYDVKM. Unmatched junction bases numbered 15, after V lost 8 bases and J lost 6 bases. The CDR3 sequence is 16 residues long. The CDR3 reads CASPPSEDRVRNEQFF. The CDR3 nucleotides read TGTGCCAGCCCTCCTAGTGAGGACAGGGTCCGCAATGAGCAGTTCTTC.

The gene calls are TRBV2 and TRBJ1-5; D unclear. Germline V gives CDR1 SNHLY, CDR2 FYNNEI. The CDR3 has 12 residues. Trimming pared 6 bases from V and 4 bases from J, leaving 7 bases between. The CDR3 coding sequence is TGTGCCAGCAGCCTAAGAAATCAGCCCCAGCATTTT. Its protein product is CASSLRNQPQHF.

This clone was seen only a few times. This rearrangement joins TRBV5-1 to TRBJ2-3; perhaps TRBD2 as D (5 bases). V lost 7 bases, J lost 3 bases, and 9 bases lay in between. CDR3 length: 12 amino acids. Germline CDR1 is SGHRS and CDR2 is YFSETQ. Here the CDR3 DNA reads TGCGCCAGCTGGGAGCTGACAGATACGCAGTATTTT. Translation gives CASWELTDTQYF.

Written as DNA, the CDR3 is TGTGCCAGCAGACCCGGTGGGACAGGGCCCGACGGCAATCAGCCCCAGCATTTT. Translated, it gives CASRPGGTGPDGNQPQHF. V is TRBV7-9 and J is TRBJ1-5, with 9 bases that match TRBD1. CDR1 SEHNR and CDR2 FQNEAQ come from the germline V gene (reference sequence). The ends lost 6 bases at V and 2 bases at J; junction bases unmatched: 14. This CDR3 spans 18 amino acids. Using reference TRBV7-9 and TRBJ1-5 for the parts outside the CDR3, the full variable domain is DTGVSQNPRHKITKRGQNVTFRCDPISEHNRLYWYRQTLGQGPEFLTYFQNEAQLEKSRLLSDRFSAERPKGSFSTLEIQRTEQGDSAMYLCASRPGGTGPDGNQPQHFGDGTRLSIL.

The V gene is TRBV19, the J gene TRBJ1-4; no clear D gene. CDR1 is LNHDA, CDR2 SQIVND, per germline (reference sequence). With 6 bases removed from V and 7 bases from J, the gap between germline ends came to 9 bases. This CDR3 is 12 amino acids long. CDR3: CASSPPSEKLFF. In nucleotides, the CDR3 is TGTGCCAGTAGCCCCCCGAGTGAAAAACTGTTTTTT. Filled out from reference TRBV19 and TRBJ1-4, the complete variable domain reads DGGITQSPKYLFRKEGQNVTLSCEQNLNHDAMYWYRQDPGQGLRLIYYSQIVNDFQKGDIAEGYSVSREKKESFPLTVTSAQKNPTAFYLCASSPPSEKLFFGSGTQLSVL.

The J gene is TRBJ2-7, the V gene TRBV30; 11 bases agree with TRBD2. CDR1 and CDR2 (germline): GTSNPN, SVGIG (reference sequence). The CDR3 consists of 15 residues. With 8 bases clipped from V and 9 bases from J, the junction kept 18 bases outside the gene matches. CDR3: CAGASGSGGATAQYF. Here the CDR3 DNA reads TGTGCCGGCGCATCGGGTAGCGGGGGGGCTACGGCGCAGTACTTC.

The chain carries TRBV5-4 and TRBJ1-2; 7 bases map to TRBD1. Trimming cost V 4 bases and J 4 bases; bases outside gene matches: 10. This CDR3 has 15 amino acids. CDR1 SGHNT and CDR2 YYREEE come from the germline V gene (reference sequence). CDR3 DNA: TGTGCCAGCAGCATCCGACAGGGTACGATCTATGGCTACACCTTC. Its translation: CASSIRQGTIYGYTF.

The chain links TRBV7-9 to TRBJ2-3; perhaps TRBD2 as D (6 bases). V lost 5 bases and J lost 2, with 11 bases in between. There are 14 residues in the CDR3. Germline CDR1 and CDR2: SEHNR and FQNEAQ (reference sequence). The CDR3 nucleotides read TGTGCCAGCAGCCCCTCGGGAGCCACAGATACGCAGTATTTT. Amino acid sequence: CASSPSGATDTQYF.

The J gene is TRBJ1-5, the V gene TRBV18; TRBD1 agrees at 8 bases. The CDR3 has 13 residues. Trimming at V came to 6 bases and at J to 7 bases, leaving 5 bases not matched to a gene. Per germline, CDR1 KGHSH and CDR2 LQKENI. This CDR3 is CASSPTGVQPQHF. Here the CDR3 DNA reads TGTGCCAGCTCGCCGACAGGGGTCCAGCCCCAGCATTTT.

The V call is TRBV11-2, the J call TRBJ2-2; D perhaps matches TRBD1 (6 bases). The germline V gene encodes CDR1 SGHAT and CDR2 FQNNGV. The CDR3 runs to 17 residues. V lost 2 bases and J 3 bases, leaving 16 bases between the germline ends. The CDR3 sequence is CASSLPLGTGHTGELFF. For the CDR3, the DNA is TGTGCCAGCAGCTTACCACTGGGAACAGGGCACACCGGGGAGCTGTTTTTT.

The rearrangement links TRBV7-2 to TRBJ2-7; TRBD2 is a possible D gene (5 bases). CDR1 is SGHTA and CDR2 is FQGNSA in the germline V gene. The ends were cut back, 5 bases at V and 3 bases at J, with 17 bases in the middle. There are 15 residues in the CDR3. CDR3 in DNA: TGTGCCAGCAGCCTCGCGGCGTCTAGCAACTACGAGCAGTACTTC. Its protein is CASSLAASSNYEQYF.

This clone has just a few counts. The V gene is TRBV7-3, the J gene TRBJ2-3; 8 bases are shared with TRBD2. The germline V gene has CDR1 SGHTA and CDR2 FQGTGA. This CDR3 has 14 residues. After removal of 6 bases from V and 6 bases from J, the junction contained 8 bases not matched to a gene. For the CDR3, the DNA is TGTGCCAGCAGTCGGACGGGGGGGTGGGATACGCAGTATTTT. Amino acids: CASSRTGGWDTQYF. The entire variable domain, with the rest obtained from reference TRBV7-3 and TRBJ2-3, is as follows: GAGVSQTPSNKVTEKGKYVELRCDPISGHTALYWYRQSLGQGPEFLIYFQGTGAADDSGLPNDRFFAVRPEGSVSTLKIQRTERGDSAVYLCASSRTGGWDTQYFGPGTRLTVL.

The chain combines TRBV19 with TRBJ1-1, with D perhaps matching TRBD1 (6 bases). This CDR3 region has 14 residues. Per the germline V gene, CDR1 is LNHDA and CDR2 is SQIVND (reference sequence). V lost 5 bases, J lost 7 bases, and 17 bases lay in between. The CDR3 coding sequence is TGTGCCAGTAGTCCCGGGTGGGACAATGGTGAAGCTTTCTTT. Translating gives CASSPGWDNGEAFF.

The rearrangement uses TRBV7-9 and TRBJ1-2, with 7 nucleotides matching TRBD1. The germline CDR1 and CDR2 sequences are SEHNR and FQNEAQ (reference sequence). The CDR3 spans 14 residues. Unmatched junction bases numbered 7, after V lost 6 bases and J lost 3 bases. CDR3 protein: CASRPVGTDYGYTF. The CDR3 DNA is TGTGCCAGCAGACCCGTCGGGACAGACTATGGCTACACCTTC.

The chain is built from TRBV7-3 and TRBJ2-7; 10 nucleotides agree with TRBD2. The germline V gene encodes CDR1 SGHTA and CDR2 FQGTGA. The J segment lost 1 base and the V segment lost 1 base, leaving 10 bases of the junction unmatched. The CDR3 covers 18 residues. This CDR3 reads CASSLMASGRTTSYEQYF. CDR3 DNA sequence: TGTGCCAGCAGCTTAATGGCTAGCGGGAGAACAACGTCCTACGAGCAGTACTTC.

V and J are TRBV6-5 and TRBJ1-3; unclear D gene. The germline gives CDR1 MNHEY, CDR2 SVGAGI. This CDR3 comprises 12 residues. The V gene lost 8 bases and the J gene lost 3 bases, with 8 bases spanning the gap. The CDR3 bases are TGTGCCAGCTCTACAGATGGAAACACCATATATTTT. Its protein product is CASSTDGNTIYF.

This chain connects TRBV5-6 to TRBJ2-7; maybe TRBD2 (6 bases). CDR3 length: 12 amino acids. V lost 4 bases, J lost 4 bases, and 9 bases lay in between. Germline CDR1 and CDR2: SGHDT and YYEEEE. The CDR3, as DNA: TGTGCCAGCAGCCCCGGGGGATACGAGCAGTACTTC. Translated: CASSPGGYEQYF.

The chain joins TRBV28 to TRBJ1-3; tentative D call: TRBD1 (6 bases). Germline assignment: CDR1 MDHEN and CDR2 SYDVKM. CDR3 size: 16 residues. V lost 6 bases to trimming and J lost 2 bases, with 17 bases between them. CDR3 DNA: TGTGCCAGCAGGCAAATACAGGGTGAAGCTGGAAACACCATATATTTT. Translated: CASRQIQGEAGNTIYF.

This clone was found once. CDR3: CASSLSPLGPYEQYF. The CDR3 DNA reads as TGTGCCAGCAGTTTATCTCCCCTGGGCCCCTACGAGCAGTACTTC. The chain is built from TRBV28 and TRBJ2-7, with unresolved D. The CDR3 is 15 residues long. V dropped 1 base and J dropped 2 bases, with 12 bases sitting between them. Germline assignment: CDR1 MDHEN and CDR2 SYDVKM.

V is TRBV5-5 and J is TRBJ1-2, with D possibly matching TRBD1 (5 bases). This CDR3 is built from 13 residues. Trimming took 5 bases from V and 6 from J, leaving 14 bases between them. CDR1 is SGHKS and CDR2 is YYEKEE in the germline V gene (reference sequence). CDR3 bases: TGTGCCAGCAGGGCTTGGGGCTCTAATGGCTACACCTTC. Amino acid sequence: CASRAWGSNGYTF.

The chain carries TRBV4-1 and TRBJ2-2, with 8 bases that match TRBD2. The CDR3 contains 15 residues. Germline V gives CDR1 MGHRA, CDR2 YSYEKL. The junction had 4 bases not matched to a gene; V was cut back by 1 base and J by 6 bases. This chain's CDR3 is CASSQAGLGAGELFF. In DNA form, the CDR3 reads TGCGCCAGCAGCCAAGCGGGACTAGGGGCCGGGGAGCTGTTTTTT.

This clone was found many times. This chain joins TRBV27 and TRBJ1-6; D is uncertain. Trimming stripped 0 bases from V and 8 bases from J, with 5 bases between. Germline CDR1 MNHEY, CDR2 SMNVEV (reference sequence). CDR3 length: 13 residues. The CDR3 sequence: CASSLSLYSPLHF. The DNA for the CDR3 is TGTGCCAGCAGTTTATCCCTCTATTCACCCCTCCACTTT.